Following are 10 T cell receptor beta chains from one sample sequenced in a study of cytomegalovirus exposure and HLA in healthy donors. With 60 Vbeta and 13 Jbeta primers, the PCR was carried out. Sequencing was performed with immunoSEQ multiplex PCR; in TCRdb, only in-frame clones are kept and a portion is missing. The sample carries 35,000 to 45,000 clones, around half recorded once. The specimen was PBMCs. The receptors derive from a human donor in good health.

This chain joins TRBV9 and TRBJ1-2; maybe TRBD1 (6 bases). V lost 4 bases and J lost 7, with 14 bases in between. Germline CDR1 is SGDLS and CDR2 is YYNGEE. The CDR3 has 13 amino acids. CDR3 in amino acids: CASSLQGPGGYTF. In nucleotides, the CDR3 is TGTGCCAGCAGCCTACAGGGTCCGGGTGGCTACACCTTC.

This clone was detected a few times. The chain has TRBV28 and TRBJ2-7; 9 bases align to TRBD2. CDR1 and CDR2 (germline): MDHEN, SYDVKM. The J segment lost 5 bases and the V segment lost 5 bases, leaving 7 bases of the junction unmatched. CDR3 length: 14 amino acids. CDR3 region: CASSIISGGNEQYF. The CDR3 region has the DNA TGTGCCAGCAGTATCATCAGCGGGGGGAACGAGCAGTACTTC.

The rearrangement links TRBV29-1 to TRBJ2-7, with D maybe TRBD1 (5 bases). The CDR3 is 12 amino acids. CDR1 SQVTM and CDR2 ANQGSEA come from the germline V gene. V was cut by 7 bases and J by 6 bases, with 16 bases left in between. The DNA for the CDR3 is TGCAGCGGGTGGGGCGGCAGAGGCGAGCAGTACTTC. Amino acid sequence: CSGWGGRGEQYF.

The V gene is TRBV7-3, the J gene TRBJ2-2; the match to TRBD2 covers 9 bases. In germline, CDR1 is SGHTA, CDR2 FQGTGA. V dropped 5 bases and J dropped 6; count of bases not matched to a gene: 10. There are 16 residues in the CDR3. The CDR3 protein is CASSPRSAGGSGELFF. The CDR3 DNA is TGTGCCAGCAGCCCACGATCAGCGGGAGGTTCCGGGGAGCTGTTTTTT.

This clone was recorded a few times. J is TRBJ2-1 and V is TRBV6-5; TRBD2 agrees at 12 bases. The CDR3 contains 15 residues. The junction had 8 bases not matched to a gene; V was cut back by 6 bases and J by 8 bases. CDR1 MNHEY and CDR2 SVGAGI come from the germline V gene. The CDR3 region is CASSRTSGNFHEQFF. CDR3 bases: TGTGCCAGCAGCCGGACTAGCGGGAATTTTCATGAGCAGTTCTTC.

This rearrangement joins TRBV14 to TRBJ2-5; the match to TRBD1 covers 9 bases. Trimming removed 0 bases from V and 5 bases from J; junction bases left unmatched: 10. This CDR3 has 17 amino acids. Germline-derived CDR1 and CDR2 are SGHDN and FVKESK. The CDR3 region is CASSQDLGQGIEETQYF. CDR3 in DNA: TGTGCCAGCAGCCAAGATTTAGGACAGGGGATCGAGGAGACCCAGTACTTC. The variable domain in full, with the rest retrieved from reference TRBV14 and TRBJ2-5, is EAGVTQFPSHSVIEKGQTVTLRCDPISGHDNLYWYRRVMGKEIKFLLHFVKESKQDESGMPNNRFLAERTGGTYSTLKVQPAELEDSGVYFCASSQDLGQGIEETQYFGPGTRLLVL.

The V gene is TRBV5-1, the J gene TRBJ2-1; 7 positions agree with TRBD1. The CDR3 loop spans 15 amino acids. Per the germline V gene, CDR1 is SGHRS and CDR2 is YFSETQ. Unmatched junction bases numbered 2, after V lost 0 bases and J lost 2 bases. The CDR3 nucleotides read TGCGCCAGCAGCTTGGAGGGGGCCGCCTACAATGAGCAGTTCTTC. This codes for CASSLEGAAYNEQFF.

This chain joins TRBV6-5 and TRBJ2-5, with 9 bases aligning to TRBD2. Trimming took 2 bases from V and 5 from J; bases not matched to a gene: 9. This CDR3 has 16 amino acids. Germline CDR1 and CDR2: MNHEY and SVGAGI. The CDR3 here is CASSYQGGRARETQYF. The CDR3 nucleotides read TGTGCCAGCAGTTACCAGGGCGGGAGGGCCCGGGAGACCCAGTACTTC.

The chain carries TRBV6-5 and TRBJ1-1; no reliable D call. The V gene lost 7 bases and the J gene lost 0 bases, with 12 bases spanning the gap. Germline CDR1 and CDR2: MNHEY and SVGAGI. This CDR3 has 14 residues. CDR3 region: CASTLSPMNTEAFF. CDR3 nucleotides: TGTGCCAGCACCCTCTCCCCTATGAACACTGAAGCTTTCTTT.

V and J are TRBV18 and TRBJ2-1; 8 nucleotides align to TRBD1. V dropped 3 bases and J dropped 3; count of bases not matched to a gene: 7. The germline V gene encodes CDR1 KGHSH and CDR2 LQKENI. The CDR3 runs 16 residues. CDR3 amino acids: CASSPIGQGVYNEQFF. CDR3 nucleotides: TGTGCCAGCTCACCCATCGGACAGGGTGTCTACAATGAGCAGTTCTTC.